These 25 T cell receptor beta chains originate from one sample sequenced in a study of blood T cell repertoires in COVID-19. Some clones are missing from TCRdb's copy, which holds only in-frame ones; the method was immunoSEQ multiplex PCR. The table lists about 45,000 clones, 75% to 85% of them singletons. Material for sequencing was peripheral blood. Source of these receptors: a man older than 75 in a cohort sampled during active COVID-19.

This clone was detected only a few times. Other DNA sequences in the same sample also yield this CDR3. J is TRBJ2-7 and V is TRBV29-1; TRBD1 matches 8 bases. This CDR3 spans 12 amino acids. The V gene end was trimmed by 6 bases and the J gene end by 2 bases; junction bases not matched to a gene: 3. The germline V gene has CDR1 SQVTM and CDR2 ANQGSEA. The CDR3 DNA follows: TGCAGCGTCGGACAGGGAACCTACGAGCAGTACTTC. It codes for CSVGQGTYEQYF.

The chain joins TRBV30 to TRBJ2-2, with D maybe TRBD1 (5 bases). From germline, CDR1 is GTSNPN and CDR2 SVGIG (reference sequence). The CDR3 has 16 residues. Trimming pared 2 bases from V and 0 bases from J, leaving 13 bases between. CDR3 nucleotide sequence: TGTGCCTGGAGTTCCGGCAGGGTCGCGAACACCGGGGAGCTGTTTTTT. Encoded protein: CAWSSGRVANTGELFF.

J is TRBJ2-4 and V is TRBV2; D not resolved. Trimming pared 3 bases from V and 4 bases from J, leaving 10 bases between. There are 14 residues in the CDR3. The V gene's germline CDR1 is SNHLY and CDR2 FYNNEI. CDR3 DNA: TGTGCCAGCAGTGACACAGCAACTAAAAACATTCAGTACTTC. It codes for CASSDTATKNIQYF.

This rearrangement joins TRBV28 to TRBJ1-1; 7 bases fit TRBD1. The CDR3 loop spans 13 amino acids. Unmatched junction bases numbered 5, after V lost 6 bases and J lost 4 bases. Looked up from germline, CDR1 is MDHEN and CDR2 is SYDVKM. CDR3 in amino acids: CASSQTGFTEAFF. CDR3 in DNA: TGTGCCAGCAGCCAGACAGGGTTCACTGAAGCTTTCTTT. The full variable domain, rest sourced from reference TRBV28 and TRBJ1-1, is DVKVTQSSRYLVKRTGEKVFLECVQDMDHENMFWYRQDPGLGLRLIYFSYDVKMKEKGDIPEGYSVSREKKERFSLILESASTNQTSMYLCASSQTGFTEAFFGQGTRLTVV.

The rearrangement links TRBV11-2 to TRBJ2-7; 9 nucleotides agree with TRBD1. J was trimmed by 3 bases and V by 5 bases; bases with no gene match: 2. Germline V gene lookup returns CDR1 SGHAT and CDR2 FQNNGV. The CDR3 sequence is 13 residues long. The DNA for the CDR3 is TGTGCCAGCAGCCGGGACAGGGTCTACGAGCAGTACTTC. Protein: CASSRDRVYEQYF.

The chain employs TRBV7-9 and TRBJ1-6, with a tentative D call TRBD1 (6 bases). V gave up 1 base and J gave up 7 bases, with 8 bases separating them. The CDR3 loop spans 14 amino acids. The germline V gene encodes CDR1 SEHNR and CDR2 FQNEAQ (reference sequence). For the CDR3, the DNA is TGTGCCAGCAGCTTAGGGGACAAGAATTCACCCCTCCACTTT. Protein product: CASSLGDKNSPLHF.

The gene calls are TRBV6-5 and TRBJ2-7; 9 nucleotides match TRBD1. Per the germline V gene, CDR1 is MNHEY and CDR2 is SVGAGI. The CDR3 has 14 residues. The J segment lost 2 bases and the V segment lost 4 bases, leaving 3 bases of the junction unmatched. CDR3 residues: CASSWGQGAYEQYF. Written as DNA, the CDR3 is TGTGCCAGCAGTTGGGGACAGGGTGCCTACGAGCAGTACTTC.

V usage is TRBV10-3 and J usage is TRBJ2-1; D is perhaps TRBD2 (7 bases). The CDR3 is 16 amino acids. Germline assignment: CDR1 ENHRY and CDR2 SYGVKD. V lost 0 bases and J 9 bases, leaving 18 bases between the germline ends. This CDR3 reads CAISESGYAGAGEQFF. CDR3 DNA: TGTGCCATCAGTGAGTCGGGTTATGCGGGGGCGGGTGAGCAGTTCTTC.

The table lists this clone with a few counts. This chain uses TRBV20-1 with TRBJ1-4; TRBD1 matches at 7 bases. This CDR3 comprises 18 residues. CDR1 is DFQATT and CDR2 is SNEGSKA in the germline V gene (reference sequence). J gave up 5 bases and V 3 bases, and 18 bases lay outside the gene matches. The CDR3 spells CSASVGGYWGQRNEKLFF. The DNA for the CDR3 is TGCAGTGCTAGTGTCGGAGGTTACTGGGGACAGCGGAATGAAAAACTGTTTTTT.

V is TRBV29-1 and J is TRBJ2-5; D ambiguous. The CDR3 is 13 amino acids. Germline values: CDR1 SQVTM, CDR2 ANQGSEA. Trimming took 8 bases from V and 1 from J, leaving 14 bases between them. Here the CDR3 DNA reads TGCAGCATAGGAGCGTCCGTCCAAGAGACCCAGTACTTC. The encoded protein is CSIGASVQETQYF.

This clone has only a few counts. The V call is TRBV9, the J call TRBJ2-1, with TRBD2 matching 7 bases. The germline gives CDR1 SGDLS, CDR2 YYNGEE. V dropped 0 bases and J dropped 3; count of bases not matched to a gene: 6. CDR3 length: 16 residues. In DNA form, the CDR3 reads TGTGCCAGCAGCGTAGCTGAGGGAGGGATCTACAATGAGCAGTTCTTC. Amino acids: CASSVAEGGIYNEQFF.

Only one count was recorded for this clone. The chain combines TRBV3-1 (or the pseudogene TRBV3-2) with TRBJ2-1; perhaps TRBD1 as D (6 bases). Germline lookup yields CDR1 LGHDT and CDR2 YNNKEL (reference sequence). Trimming took 4 bases from V and 7 from J, leaving 20 bases between them. This CDR3 region has 16 residues. As DNA, the CDR3 is TGTGCCAGCAGCCCCCACCATGGGCAGGGGCAGAATGAGCAGTTCTTC. Encoded protein: CASSPHHGQGQNEQFF.

This clone was observed a single time. The CDR3 loop is CASSKDRGRTDTQYF. The CDR3 DNA is TGTGCCAGCAGTAAGGACAGGGGACGCACAGATACGCAGTATTTT. This chain uses TRBV2 with TRBJ2-3; 9 nucleotides line up with TRBD1. CDR1 SNHLY and CDR2 FYNNEI come from the germline V gene. The CDR3 spans 15 residues. V gave up 5 bases and J gave up 1 base; unmatched junction bases: 4. Full variable domain (rest looked up from reference TRBV2 and TRBJ2-3): EPEVTQTPSHQVTQMGQEVILRCVPISNHLYFYWYRQILGQKVEFLVSFYNNEISEKSEIFDDQFSVERPDGSNFTLKIRSTKLEDSAMYFCASSKDRGRTDTQYFGPGTRLTVL.

The V call is TRBV27, the J call TRBJ1-2; D gene unclear. Trimming shortened V by 3 bases and J by 8 bases, and 13 bases separated the two germline ends. This CDR3 is 13 amino acids long. Germline-derived CDR1 and CDR2 are MNHEY and SMNVEV (reference sequence). CDR3 bases: TGTGCCAGCAGTTTCGGAGGGTCTTACGGCTACACCTTC. Residues: CASSFGGSYGYTF.

The V gene is TRBV18, the J gene TRBJ1-3; perhaps TRBD1 as D (6 bases). There are 15 residues in the CDR3. Germline CDR1 and CDR2: KGHSH and LQKENI. V shed 5 bases and J shed 4 bases, with 15 bases lying between them. The CDR3 sequence: CASSDPRGHGNTIYF. For the CDR3, the DNA is TGTGCCAGCTCAGACCCCAGGGGTCACGGAAACACCATATATTTT.

This chain uses TRBV11-2 with TRBJ1-2, with 7 nucleotides matching TRBD1. Germline V lookup: CDR1 SGHAT, CDR2 FQNNGV. CDR3 size: 14 residues. The V and J ends lost 3 bases and 3 bases, in that order; junction bases with no gene match: 4. The CDR3: CASSFAGTDYGYTF. Here the CDR3 DNA reads TGTGCCAGCAGCTTCGCCGGGACAGACTATGGCTACACCTTC. Drawing the rest from reference TRBV11-2 and TRBJ1-2, the complete variable domain is EAGVAQSPRYKIIEKRQSVAFWCNPISGHATLYWYQQILGQGPKLLIQFQNNGVVDDSQLPKDRFSAERLKGVDSTLKIQPAKLEDSAVYLCASSFAGTDYGYTFGSGTRLTVV.

The rearrangement joins TRBV5-4 to TRBJ2-2; TRBD2 agrees at 8 bases. CDR3 length: 16 amino acids. Germline values: CDR1 SGHNT, CDR2 YYREEE (reference sequence). Losses at the gene ends were 4 bases for V and 0 bases for J; bases not matched to a gene: 5. CDR3 sequence reads: CASSPKTSANTGELFF. The CDR3 nucleotides read TGTGCCAGCAGCCCCAAGACTAGCGCGAACACCGGGGAGCTGTTTTTT.

The J gene is TRBJ1-3, the V gene TRBV3-1 (or the pseudogene TRBV3-2); D perhaps matches TRBD1 (5 bases). The V end was cut by 3 bases, the J end by 1 base, with 7 bases between. Per the germline V gene, CDR1 is LGHDT and CDR2 is YNNKEL (reference sequence). There are 14 residues in the CDR3. CDR3 protein: CASSQDISGNTIYF. The CDR3 DNA is TGTGCCAGCAGCCAGGACATATCTGGAAACACCATATATTTT.

The chain uses TRBV5-4 and TRBJ1-6; maybe TRBD1 (6 bases). The CDR3 has 15 residues. Germline V gene sequence: CDR1 SGHNT, CDR2 YYREEE (reference sequence). Between the trimmed V and J ends, which lost 4 bases and 8 bases, there was a span of 16 bases. The CDR3 DNA reads as TGTGCCAGCAGCGTGGGGAAGGACAGTGATTCACCCCTCCACTTT. This encodes CASSVGKDSDSPLHF.

The J gene is TRBJ1-1, the V gene TRBV28; 9 bases align to TRBD1. With 6 bases clipped from V and 4 bases from J, the junction kept 9 bases outside the gene matches. This CDR3 has 15 amino acids. The germline V gene has CDR1 MDHEN and CDR2 SYDVKM. The CDR3 reads CASSRRGQGVTEAFF. For the CDR3, the DNA is TGTGCCAGCAGCCGCCGGGGACAGGGTGTCACTGAAGCTTTCTTT.

CDR3 coding DNA: TGTGCCAGCAGCCCCGCCGGAGGGAACACTGAAGCTTTCTTT. Translation: CASSPAGGNTEAFF. The chain joins TRBV7-3 to TRBJ1-1; the D is unclear. CDR1 and CDR2 (germline): SGHTA, FQGTGA. CDR3 size: 14 residues. V gave up 5 bases and J gave up 1 base, with 11 bases separating them.

This rearrangement joins TRBV6-2 or TRBV6-3 to TRBJ2-7; no clear D gene. The CDR3 covers 11 residues. Germline CDR1 and CDR2: MNHEY and SVGEGT. Between the trimmed V and J ends, which lost 5 bases and 1 base, there was a span of 3 bases. In nucleotides, the CDR3 is TGTGCCAGCAGTCGTTCCTACGAGCAGTACTTC. It is translated as CASSRSYEQYF.

The rearrangement links TRBV29-1 to TRBJ2-7, with 7 bases aligning to TRBD1. CDR3 length: 12 amino acids. Germline values: CDR1 SQVTM, CDR2 ANQGSEA. V lost 4 bases to trimming and J lost 5 bases; unmatched junction nucleotides: 5. The CDR3 sequence is CSVVRQGHEQYF. CDR3 in DNA: TGCAGCGTTGTGAGACAGGGACACGAGCAGTACTTC.

The gene calls are TRBV6-6 and TRBJ1-1; a possible D gene is TRBD1 (5 bases). Germline assignment: CDR1 MNHNY and CDR2 SVGAGI (reference sequence). The CDR3 is 12 residues long. This CDR3 is CAGGEPNTEAFF. The DNA of the CDR3 is TGTGCGGGGGGAGAGCCGAACACTGAAGCTTTCTTT.

The chain has TRBV28 and TRBJ2-7, with TRBD1 identical over 7 bases. The germline CDR1 and CDR2 sequences are MDHEN and SYDVKM. After removal of 6 bases from V and 3 bases from J, the junction contained 8 bases not matched to a gene. The CDR3 has 14 residues. The CDR3 loop reads CASRRPGQLYEQYF. The CDR3 nucleotides read TGTGCCAGCAGGCGCCCGGGACAGCTCTACGAGCAGTACTTC.